Detailed here is one T cell receptor (beta chain). This clonotype was seen ten or more times. The target of this receptor is not known. No base qualities exist here, and no much larger clone lies one base off it. This entry belongs to a study of neurological immune-mediated disorders (dated by TCRdb to the late 2010s). For context, the study as a whole: Of the roughly 34 multiple sclerosis patients, around 31 had relapsing-remitting MS and 3 had secondary progressive MS. The study compared peripheral blood TCR-beta repertoires of HTLV-I-associated myelopathy (HAM/TSP) patients, multiple sclerosis patients and healthy controls using UMI-based sequencing. The 95 to 110 TCR-beta libraries covered PBMC samples along with longitudinal samples, technical triplicates, and paired sorted CD4+ and CD8+ T-cell subsets. The cohort included 60 to 75 subjects: some 14 with HAM/TSP, roughly 34 with multiple sclerosis, and 20 or so healthy controls.

cDNA synthesis used template-switch 5'RACE with a primer carrying a 10-nucleotide random unique molecular identifier tagging each TCR transcript. Every sequencing run yielded over 170 million TCR-beta sequences covering 15-18 subjects. The RNeasy kit was used for extraction of total RNA. Using the KAPA Real-time Library Amplification kit, TCR-beta VDJ regions were amplified with primers for the TCR constant region and the 5'RACE anchor. Sample indexes and Illumina adaptors were added in a first PCR, and a second PCR then increased library yield. After Ampure bead purification, the roughly 650 bp TCR product was size-selected on a 2% E-gel SizeSelection system. Library quality was checked on a Bioanalyzer, concentration was measured with Qubit, and libraries were quantified with the Kapa Library Quantification kit before pooling. An Illumina HiSeq 2500 was used to sequence the libraries paired-end at 2 x 150 bp. To increase sequence diversity, roughly 24-31% phiX was spiked into each library pool. In the paper's pipeline: The quality-filtered reads were processed with the UMI-based MiGEC pipeline, whose error correction step removed more than 85% of the raw TCR sequences. IMGT germline references were used for alignment of VDJ genes, and clonotypes were defined by a unique CDR3 amino acid sequence together with V-J genes. Clonal expansion, Shannon diversity and CDR3 relatedness were evaluated with VDJtools (CalcPairwiseDistances, ClusterSamples), while phylogenetic trees were built in CLCbio workbench. A clone was classed as expanded if it had 8 or more unique UMIs, a cutoff based on coefficient-of-variation modelling across technical triplicates. TCRdb trimmed public reads at Q25 via fastp, called clones via MiXCR and kept in-frame beta chains. Every CDR3 protein is listed once, alongside the most common genes and DNA of its rows. TCRdb, rather than the study authors, made the V and J calls. This sample lists about 33,000 distinct CDR3 sequences; 1.5% were detected once. Around 9% of the sample lies in the top ten.

The CDR3 goes from the cysteine to the phenylalanine over 12 residues. Only CDR3 DNA remains: 36 bases, in frame from the first base. The germline V gene (reference sequence) yields MNHEY for CDR1 and SMNVEV for CDR2. V was cut back by 5 bases and J by 5 bases, leaving a gap of 7 bases between them. Unsorted PBMC libraries were generated from 2 million PBMCs stored in RNAlater at -80 °C until RNA extraction. Multiple sclerosis patients were enrolled in a US clinical protocol evaluating disease progression by magnetic resonance imaging. Peripheral blood was subjected to Ficoll-Hypaque density gradient centrifugation to isolate PBMCs, which were then cryopreserved in liquid nitrogen. Overall study outcomes, separate from this receptor: No identical CDR3 amino acid sequences were found to be shared among expanded clones across subjects, suggesting that TCR-beta repertoires were private in all groups. TCR clonal expansion was highest in HAM/TSP patients and lowest in MS patients, with MS patients falling below even healthy controls. The MS cluster showed no association with clinical or MRI features, and the authors stated that larger cohorts are needed. Repertoires from 18 of 34 MS patients were grouped by phylogenetic analysis into a cluster of related CDR3 sequences, suggesting a possible repertoire-level signature.

In this chain, TRBV27 is recombined with TRBJ1-5, with TRBD1 tentatively as D gene (5 bases match). The specimen sequenced was PBMCs. This clonotype originated in a woman aged 30 to 39 with multiple sclerosis. The CDR3 sequence is CASSLRDQPQHF. The sequenced DNA is TGTGCCAGCAGTCTCAGGGATCAGCCCCAGCATTTT.